This TCR beta chain was documented in a study of cytomegalovirus exposure and HLA in healthy donors. Study-level findings and limits: The study put some 150 TCR beta chains on its list as cytomegalovirus-associated.

The CDR3 extends over 12 amino acids. V shed 5 bases and J shed 12 bases, with 13 bases lying between them. Germline V CDR1 and CDR2: MDHEN, SYDVKM. A remark on this clone: The antigen is unknown.

Clones were read by immunoSEQ multiplex PCR, and TCRdb kept only the in-frame ones, dropping some. Of around 170,000 clones detected, 70% to 90% appear once; the ten largest clones hold 3%. The receptor was isolated from a man in his late teens or twenties in good health and CMV-seronegative. The chain employs TRBV28 and TRBJ2-2; maybe TRBD2 (6 bases). What was sequenced was PBMCs. The CDR3 here is CASSPPGSKLFF. CDR3 nucleotide sequence: TGTGCCAGCAGTCCCCCCGGGAGTAAGCTGTTTTTT.